This is a list of T cell receptor beta chains from one sample in a study of CD8 T cells in ankylosing spondylitis. TCRdb reprocessed the 5' RACE reads via MiXCR and lists one record per CDR3 protein. The sample includes some 240,000 distinct CDR3 sequences, 7.3% of them seen just once. Material for sequencing was blood, either unsorted or a sorted T cell fraction (not recorded which). These receptors were obtained from a male donor with ankylosing spondylitis. The CDR3 runs from the conserved cysteine through the conserved F or W. The D gene is left open where the match is weak. Clone size, where shown, is once, few, many, or a class for clones that have expanded.

CDR3nt,CDR3aa,d_gene,abundance,j_gene,v_gene
TGTGCCAGCAGTCGTAGCGGGAGTCGGTTCTTC,CASSRSGSRFF,TRBD2,few,TRBJ2-1,TRBV11-2
TGTGCCAGCACTAAGGGACCGGCGAACTATGGCTACACCTTC,CASTKGPANYGYTF,NA,many,TRBJ1-2,TRBV6-1
TGTGCCAGCTCATCCCACCCCGAGGGGGGCGCGTACGGCTACACCTTC,CASSSHPEGGAYGYTF,NA,many,TRBJ1-2,TRBV18
TGTGCCAGCAGTTTTAAGACTTTAATTACCTACGAGCAGTACTTC,CASSFKTLITYEQYF,NA,few,TRBJ2-7,TRBV28
TGTGCCAAAAGACAGGGTGGGAACTATGGCTACACCTTC,CAKRQGGNYGYTF,TRBD1,many,TRBJ1-2,TRBV2
TGTGCCAGCAGCAAGAGGCTAGCGGGCGCCAACAATGAGCAGTTCTTC,CASSKRLAGANNEQFF,NA,many,TRBJ2-1,TRBV21-1
TGTGCCAGCAGTTACTCCCCCACCGCGACAGGGGGAATCGATCAGCCCCAGCATTTT,CASSYSPTATGGIDQPQHF,TRBD1,few,TRBJ1-5,TRBV6-2/TRBV6-3
TGTGCCAGTAGCATCCTAGGACAGGGGGCTAACTACAATGAGCAGTTCTTC,CASSILGQGANYNEQFF,TRBD1,NA,TRBJ2-1,TRBV19
TGTGCCAGCAGCGTCACAGGGGGCTACCAAGAGACCCAGTACTTC,CASSVTGGYQETQYF,TRBD1,few,TRBJ2-5,TRBV5-6
TGTGCCAGCAGCTTCCGTTACAGGGGAATGGACACTGAAGCTTTCTTT,CASSFRYRGMDTEAFF,TRBD1,NA,TRBJ1-1,TRBV5-5
TGCAGCGTTGATCGTGGGCGACCGGGAGATACGCAGTATTTT,CSVDRGRPGDTQYF,NA,few,TRBJ2-3,TRBV29-1
TGTGCCAGCAGCTTAGGTTGGGGGGGGTCCTACGAGCAGTACTTC,CASSLGWGGSYEQYF,TRBD2,NA,TRBJ2-7,TRBV7-6
TGTGCCAGCAGCTTGGATCAAAGGAGAGATACGCAGTATTTT,CASSLDQRRDTQYF,NA,many,TRBJ2-3,TRBV7-9
TGCGCCAGCAGCTCGACAGTGAACACTGAAGCTTTCTTT,CASSSTVNTEAFF,NA,many,TRBJ1-1,TRBV5-1
TGTGCCAGCAGTTCCGCAAAAGAGGAGGACCCAGATACGCAGTATTTT,CASSSAKEEDPDTQYF,NA,many,TRBJ2-3,TRBV6-5
TGCGCCAGCAGCCAAGATTATGCGGGTTTGAGCACTGAAGCTTTCTTT,CASSQDYAGLSTEAFF,NA,many,TRBJ1-1,TRBV4-3
TGTGCCAGCAGTTTGTTAAGGATCACAGATACGCAGTATTTT,CASSLLRITDTQYF,NA,many,TRBJ2-3,TRBV27
TGTGCCAGCAGACCGACTGGGGGAGATACGCAGTATTTT,CASRPTGGDTQYF,NA,few,TRBJ2-3,TRBV7-9
TGTGCCAGCAGCTTCTTATCCGGGGGGCAAGGGACCCAGTACTTC,CASSFLSGGQGTQYF,NA,NA,TRBJ2-5,TRBV11-2
TGTGCCAGTAGTCTCCGGGACAGGGGTGACATTCAGTACTTC,CASSLRDRGDIQYF,TRBD1,few,TRBJ2-4,TRBV19
TGTGCCAGCAGCTTAGCGGGCGCATACTCCTCTTACAATGAGCAGTTCTTC,CASSLAGAYSSYNEQFF,NA,few,TRBJ2-1,TRBV11-1
TGCGCCAGCAGCCAGGGCCTCGCGGGGGCCGGGGAGCTGTTTTTT,CASSQGLAGAGELFF,TRBD2,few,TRBJ2-2,TRBV4-3
TGCGCCAGCAGCCAAGTGAAGGCAGTCTCCTACGAGCAGTACTTC,CASSQVKAVSYEQYF,NA,NA,TRBJ2-7,TRBV4-3
TGTGCCAGCAGTAAAGCGTCGGCCTACAATGAGCAGTTCTTC,CASSKASAYNEQFF,NA,NA,TRBJ2-1,TRBV19
TGTGCCAGCAGCTACATCGGGGCTGGAAACACCATATATTTT,CASSYIGAGNTIYF,NA,NA,TRBJ1-3,TRBV7-9
TGTGCCAGCAGTCCCAGACAGGGAAGAGTATATGGCTACACCTTC,CASSPRQGRVYGYTF,TRBD1,NA,TRBJ1-2,TRBV6-1
TGCGCCAGCAGCCAAGATCTACTTACTACGGAGGGGGGAAACACTGAAGCTTTCTTT,CASSQDLLTTEGGNTEAFF,NA,many,TRBJ1-1,TRBV4-3
TGTGCCAGCAGTTTCTGGGGGGAGGGCAAAAACAATGAGCAGTTCTTC,CASSFWGEGKNNEQFF,TRBD2,many,TRBJ2-1,TRBV28
TGTGCCACCAGCGGAGTCCCCCAGGGCACTGAAGCTTTCTTT,CATSGVPQGTEAFF,NA,many,TRBJ1-1,TRBV15
TGTGCCAGCCCAAGGGAGAGCGGGACAGGGTTCTACAATGAGCAGTTCTTC,CASPRESGTGFYNEQFF,TRBD1,many,TRBJ2-1,TRBV6-1
TGTGCCACCAGCAGAGATTGGGGACAGGGGGCCTACGAGCAGTACTTC,CATSRDWGQGAYEQYF,TRBD1,few,TRBJ2-7,TRBV15
TGTGCCATCAGTGAGTTCCAACCCGGGACAGGTTGGAGCTCTGGGGCCAACGTCCTGACTTTC,CAISEFQPGTGWSSGANVLTF,TRBD1,many,TRBJ2-6,TRBV10-3
TGTGCCAGCAGTTTCAACGGGGCCGGGGAGCTGTTTTTT,CASSFNGAGELFF,NA,many,TRBJ2-2,TRBV27
TGTGCCAGCAGCCCCGGGACTAGCACTTACGAGCAGTACTTC,CASSPGTSTYEQYF,TRBD2,many,TRBJ2-7,TRBV27
TGTGCCAGCAGTTCCCTAGCGGGGGGAGGTCAGCCCCAGCATTTT,CASSSLAGGGQPQHF,NA,many,TRBJ1-5,TRBV27
TGTGCCAGCAGCCAAGATCTGTATAACTCCTACAATGAGCAGTTCTTC,CASSQDLYNSYNEQFF,NA,many,TRBJ2-1,TRBV4-2
TGTGCCATCAGTGAGTCGTTTGACGGCGTATATGGCTACACCTTC,CAISESFDGVYGYTF,NA,few,TRBJ1-2,TRBV10-3
TGTGCCAGCACCCCGGATTTTGGGAACACTGAAGCTTTCTTT,CASTPDFGNTEAFF,NA,NA,TRBJ1-1,TRBV27
TGTGCCAGCAGTCTTCCCCTTTTAGGGACAGGGGTAGGAGACGAGCAGTACTTC,CASSLPLLGTGVGDEQYF,TRBD1,NA,TRBJ2-7,TRBV11-1
TGTGCCAGCAGTATCTCCGGGAGACAATCCTACGAGCAGTACTTC,CASSISGRQSYEQYF,NA,many,TRBJ2-7,TRBV25-1
TGTGCCAGCAGTTTGACGGAAGGCGACAGGGGCTACGAGCAGTACTTC,CASSLTEGDRGYEQYF,TRBD1,NA,TRBJ2-7,TRBV27
TGTGCCAGCAGCCAAGAGGAAGGGGGAGGCTACAATGAGCAGTTCTTC,CASSQEEGGGYNEQFF,NA,many,TRBJ2-1,TRBV4-2
TGCGCCAGCAGCTTTCAGGGGACGAACACTGAAGCTTTCTTT,CASSFQGTNTEAFF,NA,many,TRBJ1-1,TRBV5-1
TGCAGTGCTAGGGTACGGAGAGATACGCAGTATTTT,CSARVRRDTQYF,NA,few,TRBJ2-3,TRBV20-1
TGTGCCAGCAACATATCCCCATATTCACCCCTCCACTTT,CASNISPYSPLHF,NA,many,TRBJ1-6,TRBV12-3/TRBV12-4
TGTGCCAGCAGCCACGGTCCCCTCGAGCAGTACTTC,CASSHGPLEQYF,NA,many,TRBJ2-7,TRBV9
TGTGCTAGTGGTTTGGGGCAGGGTTTCTATGAGCAGTTCTTC,CASGLGQGFYEQFF,NA,many,TRBJ2-1,TRBV12-5
TGTGCCAGCAGCGGAGGGGGCACAGATACGCAGTATTTT,CASSGGGTDTQYF,NA,many,TRBJ2-3,TRBV5-6
TGCGCCAGCAGCCGGACTCCCTCAGATGAAAAACTGTTTTTT,CASSRTPSDEKLFF,NA,NA,TRBJ1-4,TRBV4-3
TGTGCCAGCAGCTTCCCTATTCGATTAGTTTTTCCGAGACTACTTGCTTTT,CASSFPIRLVFPRLLAF,NA,many,TRBJ2-3,TRBV7-2
TGTGCCAGCAACTCGGGTGCCTCTCAGTACTTC,CASNSGASQYF,NA,many,TRBJ2-5,TRBV6-2/TRBV6-3
TGTGCCAGCAGCGTAGTGGAGCGGGAGACCCAGTACTTC,CASSVVERETQYF,NA,many,TRBJ2-5,TRBV9
TGCGCCAGCAGCCCTTTTTACAGGGCTAGCTATGGCTACACCTTC,CASSPFYRASYGYTF,NA,few,TRBJ1-2,TRBV5-1
TGTGCCAGCAGTTTATCACTCATGGGCCTTGAGATCCAGTACTTC,CASSLSLMGLEIQYF,NA,NA,TRBJ2-5,TRBV27
TGTGCCAGCAGTTTATCTTACGGACTAGCAGGATCCGCCGAGCAGTACTTC,CASSLSYGLAGSAEQYF,TRBD2,many,TRBJ2-7,TRBV27
TGTGCCAGCGTAGGACTAGCGGAATCCTACGAGCAGTACTTC,CASVGLAESYEQYF,TRBD2,many,TRBJ2-7,TRBV25-1
TGTGCCAGCAGCGTAACCCCGTTCGACAGCAACACTGAAGCTTTCTTT,CASSVTPFDSNTEAFF,NA,many,TRBJ1-1,TRBV9
TGCAGCGTCCACGGGGCGGGAGAGTCCAATGAGCAGTTCTTC,CSVHGAGESNEQFF,TRBD2,many,TRBJ2-1,TRBV29-1
TGCAGTGCCCGCCCGGCTAGCGGGAGGGTAAACACCGGGGAGCTGTTTTTT,CSARPASGRVNTGELFF,TRBD2,many,TRBJ2-2,TRBV20-1